The present T cell receptor beta chain was sequenced within a study of OX40 agonist ivuxolimab in advanced cancers. TCRdb's table, derived via immunoSEQ multiplex PCR, lists solely in-frame clones and lacks some. Among about 130,000 clones listed, around 90% were seen once. This CDR3 spans 16 amino acids. V gave up 8 bases and J gave up 1 base; unmatched junction bases: 10. In germline, CDR1 is LNHDA, CDR2 SQIVND (reference sequence). Sequencing used CD4+ or CD8+ T cells sorted from blood, obtained in a trial of the OX40 agonist ivuxolimab. The V and J genes are TRBV19 and TRBJ1-2, with 10 bases identical to TRBD1. This clonotype was obtained from an adult with an advanced solid tumor such as melanoma, head and neck, liver or kidney cancer. The CDR3 DNA reads as TGTGCCAGTCACCCGGGACAGGGGTTGCGTAACTATGGCTACACCTTC. It codes for CASHPGQGLRNYGYTF.